The 7 T cell receptor beta chains below all came from one sample that was sequenced in a study of tumor-infiltrating lymphocytes in primary liver carcinoma. Total RNA and DNA came together from roughly 20-30 mg of bulk tissue without cell sorting. The input was approximately 0.45 ug total RNA; TCR beta cDNA was made from it with a constant-region primer. ARM-PCR, slightly modified, supplied the TCR beta libraries through three nested multiplex PCR rounds. With TRBV1-TRBV30 forward primers and a C-beta reverse primer, the first two PCR rounds were run for roughly 10 cycles each. Each CDR3 protein is one row after TCRdb ran MiXCR on the multiplex PCR reads. The sample holds 40,000 to 60,000 distinct CDR3 sequences; roughly 70% are singletons and the top ten take 25% to 35%. The sequencing sample was made of liver tumor tissue from sampling region 5. Sample subset: tumor region T5, tumor centre. Receptor source: a man aged 35-49 years with primary liver carcinoma and hepatitis B virus infection.

To note about this clonotype: Possible read error: a much larger clone is one base away. The V and J genes are TRBV15 and TRBJ2-5; 9 positions match TRBD1. The CDR3 runs 14 residues. Germline values: CDR1 LNHNV, CDR2 YYDKDF (reference sequence). CDR3 nucleotide sequence: TGTACCACCAGCAGAGGACAGGGGACGGGGGCCCAGTACTTC. Protein product: CTTSRGQGTGAQYF.

Regarding this clonotype: Here the CDR3 omits its conserved ending phenylalanine or tryptophan, so a read error is the likely source. The gene calls are TRBV29-1 and TRBJ1-1; D is uncertain. Trimming pared 0 bases from V and 5 bases from J, leaving 13 bases between. Germline lookup yields CDR1 SQVTM and CDR2 ANQGSEA. There are 14 residues in the CDR3. CDR3 in amino acids: CSVEDPGQITEAFC. In nucleotides, the CDR3 is TGCAGCGTTGAAGACCCAGGCCAAATTACTGAAGCTTTCTGT.

The J gene is TRBJ2-5, the V gene TRBV24-1; the D is unclear. V lost 5 bases, J lost 5 bases, and 14 bases lay in between. The CDR3 loop spans 14 amino acids. Germline V gives CDR1 KGHDR, CDR2 SFDVKD. The CDR3 sequence is CATSGSTALETQYF. In DNA form, the CDR3 reads TGTGCCACCAGTGGTAGTACGGCTCTGGAGACCCAGTACTTC.

The chain has TRBV2 and TRBJ1-2; unclear D gene. Germline V gene lookup returns CDR1 SNHLY and CDR2 FYNNEI. Trimming removed 11 bases from V and 2 bases from J, with 15 bases in between. CDR3 length equals 13 residues. Written as DNA, the CDR3 is TGTGCCCAAGACCCCCGGAGGAACTATGGCTACACCTTC. It translates to CAQDPRRNYGYTF.

A word on this clonotype: A much larger clone lies one base from this, so it may be a read error. V and J are TRBV6-6 and TRBJ2-3, with 11 bases fitting TRBD2. Germline V gene sequence: CDR1 MNHNY, CDR2 SVGAGI (reference sequence). This CDR3 comprises 16 residues. CDR3 sequence reads: CVSSYSTSGITDTQYF. CDR3 DNA sequence: TGTGTCAGCAGTTACTCGACTAGCGGGATCACAGATACGCAGTATTTT.

As to this clonotype: At one end the junction does not follow the germline gene, possibly because of a read error. The CDR3 sequence: CASSLSFRGPVKQVRSYNEQFF. Here the CDR3 DNA reads TGTGCAAGCAGCCTCTCCTTCCGGGGTCCAGTGAAACAGGTTCGCTCCTACAATGAGCAGTTCTTC. V gene TRBV11-2 combines with J gene TRBJ2-1, with D perhaps given as TRBD1 or TRBD2 (5 bases each). Germline V gene lookup returns CDR1 SGHAT and CDR2 FQNNGV. The CDR3 runs 22 residues.

With respect to this clonotype: At one end, the junction sequence differs from germline, possibly due to a read error. This chain joins TRBV12-3 or TRBV12-4 and TRBJ1-1, with D perhaps TRBD1 (6 bases). CDR3 length equals 14 residues. CDR3 nucleotide sequence: TGTGTCAGCAGTCTAAATTGGGGGCGCACTGATGCTTTCTTT. This codes for CVSSLNWGRTDAFF.